Following are 26 T cell receptor beta chains from one sample sequenced in a study of regulatory T cells in long-lasting Graves disease. Library construction for TCR beta used iRepertoire HTBI primers and Arm-PCR of CDR3 regions. Using its own MiXCR run on the multiplex PCR reads, TCRdb lists one record per CDR3 protein. The table includes approximately 400,000 distinct CDR3 sequences, more than 13% detected once. This sample's time point: newly diagnosed GD, antithyroid drugs for less than 3 months. From RNA extracted from PBMCs, the TCR library was made. The same sample was also studied in work on T cells in Graves' hyperthyroidism and ophthalmopathy.

The sequencing used peripheral blood mononuclear cells (PBMCs), collected at new diagnosis, from a patient treated with antithyroid drugs. The receptors shown here come from a woman aged 25 to 39 with Graves disease.

The V call is TRBV10-3, the J call TRBJ2-1; 11 bases fit TRBD2. Germline V gives CDR1 ENHRY, CDR2 SYGVKD. The CDR3 has 13 residues. V gave up 8 bases and J gave up 8 bases; unmatched junction bases: 5. DNA of the CDR3: TGTGCCATCGGGCTAGCGGGAGGTGATGAGCAGTTCTTC. Protein: CAIGLAGGDEQFF.

This clonotype came up a few times. As DNA, the CDR3 is TGTGCCAGCAGCTTGGCCCGGGACTCCCCCCCAGATACGCAGTATTTT. It encodes CASSLARDSPPDTQYF. V gene TRBV5-6 combines with J gene TRBJ2-3, with D possibly TRBD2 on 6 matching bases. The CDR3 contains 16 residues. Per the germline V gene, CDR1 is SGHDT and CDR2 is YYEEEE. V lost 0 bases and J lost 4, with 15 bases in between.

This clonotype was seen repeatedly, ten times or more. The genes are TRBV2 and TRBJ1-1, with TRBD1 as a possible D gene (6 bases). The CDR3 consists of 16 residues. The V and J ends lost 4 bases and 4 bases respectively, with 19 bases between them. The germline V gene has CDR1 SNHLY and CDR2 FYNNEI. The CDR3 spells CASSVGLGGAPTEAFF. The CDR3 DNA reads TGTGCCAGCAGTGTGGGATTGGGGGGGGCGCCCACTGAAGCTTTCTTT. The entire variable domain, with the rest obtained from reference TRBV2 and TRBJ1-1, is as follows: EPEVTQTPSHQVTQMGQEVILRCVPISNHLYFYWYRQILGQKVEFLVSFYNNEISEKSEIFDDQFSVERPDGSNFTLKIRSTKLEDSAMYFCASSVGLGGAPTEAFFGQGTRLTVV.

The chain employs TRBV6-1 and TRBJ2-1, with no clear D. The CDR3 length is 13 residues. Germline loops: CDR1 MNHNS, CDR2 SASEGT. The V end lost 6 bases, the J end lost 0 bases, and 6 bases lay between the germline ends. CDR3 protein: CASRQSSYNEQFF. For the CDR3, the DNA is TGTGCCAGCAGGCAGAGCTCCTACAATGAGCAGTTCTTC.

This rearrangement joins TRBV6-1 to TRBJ2-5; TRBD1 aligns across 7 bases. The ends lost 7 bases at V and 4 bases at J; junction bases unmatched: 9. Per germline, CDR1 MNHNS and CDR2 SASEGT. There are 14 residues in the CDR3. In DNA form, the CDR3 reads TGTGCCAGCACCCAGACAGGGCCGGGAGAGACCCAGTACTTC. Residues: CASTQTGPGETQYF.

The table lists this clonotype with many counts. The chain uses TRBV6-2 or TRBV6-3 and TRBJ2-1; D may correspond to TRBD1 or TRBD2 (7 bases each). From germline, CDR1 is MNHEY and CDR2 SVGEGT. Trimming left V 5 bases short and J 3 bases short, with 26 bases between. There are 19 residues in the CDR3. The CDR3 DNA sequence: TGTGCCAGCAGTCTCCAGGGGGGGATTGGGACGGGAGGCTACAATGAGCAGTTCTTC. This gives the protein CASSLQGGIGTGGYNEQFF.

The rearrangement links TRBV13 to TRBJ2-4; TRBD1 matches at 8 bases. J lost 6 bases, V lost 8 bases, and 9 bases had no gene match. The CDR3 has 14 residues. Germline CDR1 and CDR2: PRHDT and FYEKMQ (reference sequence). The CDR3 spells CASGPGQGSNIQYF. CDR3 nucleotides: TGTGCCAGCGGCCCAGGACAGGGATCAAACATTCAGTACTTC.

This clonotype was seen many times. This sequence joins TRBV10-1 and TRBJ2-1; D possibly corresponds to TRBD2 (6 bases). From germline, CDR1 is WNHNN and CDR2 SYGVQD (reference sequence). CDR3 length equals 14 residues. Trimming pared 2 bases from V and 6 bases from J, leaving 11 bases between. Here the CDR3 DNA reads TGCGCCAGCAGTGAGCGGCGGGATGCCAATGAGCAGTTCTTC. Translating it yields CASSERRDANEQFF.

This clonotype was observed many times. V is TRBV30 and J is TRBJ1-2; TRBD1 aligns across 7 bases. The CDR3 extends over 13 amino acids. Per the germline V gene, CDR1 is GTSNPN and CDR2 is SVGIG (reference sequence). Germline trimming cut 4 bases from V and 5 bases from J; bases unmatched to any gene: 7. CDR3 sequence: CAWTPGTAYGYTF. In nucleotides, the CDR3 is TGTGCCTGGACCCCCGGGACAGCTTATGGCTACACCTTC.

The rearrangement joins TRBV19 to TRBJ2-7; D may be TRBD1 (6 bases). Germline CDR1 reads LNHDA; CDR2 reads SQIVND (reference sequence). CDR3 length: 16 residues. V lost 9 bases, J lost 4 bases, and 25 bases lay in between. As DNA, the CDR3 is TGTGCCAGCAGGGCACAGGGTTTGGGATCCAATTACGAGCAGTACTTC. Its translation is CASRAQGLGSNYEQYF.

The J gene is TRBJ2-3, the V gene TRBV2; possibly TRBD2 for D (5 bases). Germline assignment: CDR1 SNHLY and CDR2 FYNNEI. This CDR3 spans 14 amino acids. The V end lost 6 bases, the J end lost 6 bases, and 16 bases lay between the germline ends. This CDR3 is CASSLGRGRDTQYF. The DNA of the CDR3 is TGTGCCAGCAGCCTTGGTCGGGGAAGGGATACGCAGTATTTT.

This clonotype was seen a handful of times. V and J are TRBV5-1 and TRBJ2-5; 8 nucleotides align to TRBD2. Trimming removed 1 base from V and 3 bases from J; junction bases left unmatched: 2. The CDR3 has 14 amino acids. Germline CDR1 and CDR2: SGHRS and YFSETQ. The CDR3 is CASSLRAGEETQYF. The CDR3 DNA sequence: TGCGCCAGCAGCTTGAGAGCGGGAGAAGAGACCCAGTACTTC.

This clonotype was detected ten times or more. The CDR3: CACRESEQFF. DNA of the CDR3: TGTGCCTGCAGGGAATCTGAGCAGTTCTTC. The J gene is TRBJ2-1, the V gene TRBV30; D may be TRBD1 (5 bases). This CDR3 has 10 residues. Germline CDR1 reads GTSNPN; CDR2 reads SVGIG (reference sequence). Deletions cut 6 bases from V and 9 bases from J, with 9 bases between.

This clonotype was seen at least ten times. For the CDR3, the DNA is TGTGCCAGCAGCTTAGCGCGAGATACGCAGTATTTT. Translated, it gives CASSLARDTQYF. The chain couples TRBV7-2 to TRBJ2-3, with unresolved D. The germline V gene encodes CDR1 SGHTA and CDR2 FQGNSA. The CDR3 covers 12 residues. V was shortened by 0 bases and J by 5 bases, with 3 bases between the two germline ends.

This clonotype was counted ten times or more. The chain employs TRBV6-1 and TRBJ2-3, with 8 bases matching TRBD1. The J segment lost 2 bases and the V segment lost 6 bases, leaving 10 bases of the junction unmatched. The CDR3 extends over 16 amino acids. Germline loops: CDR1 MNHNS, CDR2 SASEGT. The CDR3 sequence: CASSARTGTFTDTQYF. The CDR3 nucleotides read TGTGCCAGCAGCGCTAGGACAGGGACTTTCACAGATACGCAGTATTTT.

In its sample, this clonotype was seen many times. The genes are TRBV27 and TRBJ2-5; D possibly corresponds to TRBD2 (5 bases). This CDR3 is 16 amino acids long. Germline assignment: CDR1 MNHEY and CDR2 SMNVEV (reference sequence). V was cut by 2 bases and J by 0 bases, with 13 bases left in between. The CDR3 spells CASSLAGAPYQETQYF. The CDR3 DNA is TGTGCCAGCAGTTTAGCGGGCGCACCTTACCAAGAGACCCAGTACTTC.

A remark on this clonotype: A much larger clone differs from this one at a single base, so this may be a read error. The chain employs TRBV30 and TRBJ2-5, with unresolved D. The CDR3 length is 11 residues. CDR1 GTSNPN and CDR2 SVGIG come from the germline V gene (reference sequence). CDR3 sequence (DNA): TGTGCCTGGAGTGTCGGAAAGACCCAGTGCTTC. Its translation: CAWSVGKTQCF. Supplemented by reference TRBV30 and TRBJ2-5, the full variable domain reads SQTIHQWPATLVQPVGSPLSLECTVEGTSNPNLYWYRQAAGRGLQLLFYSVGIGQISSEVPQNLSASRPQDRQFILSSKKLLLSDSGFYLCAWSVGKTQCFGPGTRLLVL.

The sample holds many counts of this clonotype. The chain combines TRBV7-9 with TRBJ2-5; 12 nucleotides match TRBD2. There are 17 residues in the CDR3. Per the germline V gene, CDR1 is SEHNR and CDR2 is FQNEAQ (reference sequence). Unmatched junction bases numbered 9, after V lost 2 bases and J lost 5 bases. For the CDR3, the DNA is TGTGCCAGCAGCTTACCGACTAGCGGGAGTAGGAGGGAGACCCAGTACTTC. Translated: CASSLPTSGSRRETQYF. The whole variable domain, filled in from reference TRBV7-9 and TRBJ2-5, reads DTGVSQNPRHKITKRGQNVTFRCDPISEHNRLYWYRQTLGQGPEFLTYFQNEAQLEKSRLLSDRFSAERPKGSFSTLEIQRTEQGDSAMYLCASSLPTSGSRRETQYFGPGTRLLVL.

The J gene is TRBJ1-4, the V gene TRBV27; TRBD1 matches at 8 bases. This CDR3 spans 22 amino acids. The V gene's germline CDR1 is MNHEY and CDR2 SMNVEV (reference sequence). V trimming: 1 base; J trimming: 1 base; junction bases outside the gene matches: 20. The CDR3: CASSLFSVKRTGLEGTNEKLFF. In DNA form, the CDR3 reads TGTGCCAGCAGTTTATTCTCGGTTAAACGGACAGGGCTAGAGGGAACTAATGAAAAACTGTTTTTT.

The chain recombines TRBV5-4 with TRBJ2-7, with D perhaps TRBD2 (6 bases). The germline V gene has CDR1 SGHNT and CDR2 YYREEE (reference sequence). V was cut by 2 bases and J by 1 base, with 13 bases left in between. The CDR3 has 15 residues. The CDR3 region is CASSLGTAGSYEQYF. CDR3 coding DNA: TGTGCCAGCAGCTTAGGGACTGCGGGGTCCTACGAGCAGTACTTC.

Remarks on this clonotype: Compared with germline, one end of the junction differs, possibly owing to a read error. The chain couples TRBV10-3 to TRBJ1-2, with unresolved D. Germline CDR1 reads ENHRY; CDR2 reads SYGVKD. This CDR3 is 12 amino acids long. The CDR3 sequence is CATSEWRSGYTF. The CDR3 bases are TGTGCCACCAGTGAATGGAGAAGTGGCTACACCTTC.

This clonotype was recorded many times. V usage is TRBV6-1 and J usage is TRBJ1-2; D possibly corresponds to TRBD1 (5 bases). The germline gives CDR1 MNHNS, CDR2 SASEGT. The CDR3 is 15 residues long. Between the trimmed V and J ends, which lost 3 bases and 6 bases, there was a span of 17 bases. The CDR3 loop is CASSEVVGVSDGYTF. For the CDR3, the DNA is TGTGCCAGCAGTGAGGTCGTGGGGGTGTCGGATGGCTACACCTTC.

About this clonotype: This may be a read error: a much more frequent sequence differs by one nucleotide. The genes are TRBV2 and TRBJ2-7; unclear D gene. The CDR3 totals 16 residues. Per germline, CDR1 SNHLY and CDR2 FYNNEI. Trimming left V 11 bases short and J 7 bases short, with 30 bases between. CDR3 sequence (DNA): TGTGCCCGCACAATTACTAAGATCTCTCAATCCAATGAGCAGTACTTC. Translated, it gives CARTITKISQSNEQYF.

This clonotype was seen more than once but under ten times. The chain joins TRBV6-1 to TRBJ2-2; 8 bases are shared with TRBD2. CDR1 MNHNS and CDR2 SASEGT come from the germline V gene. The CDR3 sequence is 14 residues long. V shed 10 bases and J 1 base; nucleotides not matched to a gene: 5. The CDR3 coding sequence is TGTGCCACAATAGCGGGAAGGAACACCGGGGAGCTGTTTTTT. This sequence encodes CATIAGRNTGELFF.

As to this clonotype: A much larger clone lies one base from this, so it may be a read error. The chain employs TRBV5-5 and TRBJ1-5; D remains ambiguous. The germline gives CDR1 SGHKS, CDR2 YYEKEE (reference sequence). This CDR3 region has 16 residues. The CDR3 loop is CASSLFDHHSNKPQHF. The DNA for the CDR3 is TGTGCCAGCAGCTTATTCGATCACCACAGCAATAAGCCCCAGCATTTT. Variable domain in full (rest from reference TRBV5-5 and TRBJ1-5): DAGVTQSPTHLIKTRGQQVTLRCSPISGHKSVSWYQQVLGQGPQFIFQYYEKEERGRGNFPDRFSARQFPNYSSELNVNALLLGDSALYLCASSLFDHHSNKPQHFGDGTRLSIL.

Note on this clonotype: The CDR3 does not end in the conserved phenylalanine or tryptophan, so this is likely a read error. CDR3 region: CASSLGGGAYQPQHL. For the CDR3, the DNA is TGTGCCAGCAGTTTGGGAGGGGGGGCCTATCAGCCCCAGCATCTT. The rearrangement joins TRBV12-3 or TRBV12-4 to TRBJ1-5; D possibly corresponds to TRBD1 (6 bases). V was clipped by 3 bases and J by 5 bases, with 14 bases between them. This CDR3 region has 15 residues.